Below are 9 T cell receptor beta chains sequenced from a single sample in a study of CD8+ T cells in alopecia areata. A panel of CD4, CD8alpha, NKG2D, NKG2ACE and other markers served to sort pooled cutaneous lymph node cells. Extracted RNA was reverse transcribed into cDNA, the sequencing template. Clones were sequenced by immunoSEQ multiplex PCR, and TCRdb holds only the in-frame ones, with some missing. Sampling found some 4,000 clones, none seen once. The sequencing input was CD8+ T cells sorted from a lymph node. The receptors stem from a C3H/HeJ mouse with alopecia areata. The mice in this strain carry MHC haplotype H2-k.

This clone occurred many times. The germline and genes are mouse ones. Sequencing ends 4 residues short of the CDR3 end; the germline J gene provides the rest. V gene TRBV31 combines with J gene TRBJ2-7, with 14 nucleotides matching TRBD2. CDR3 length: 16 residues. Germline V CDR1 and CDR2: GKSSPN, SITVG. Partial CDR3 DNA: TGTGCCTGGAGGGGGACTGGGGGGGCGCCGAGATAT. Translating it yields CAWRGTGGAPRY. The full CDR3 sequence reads CAWRGTGGAPRYEQYF.

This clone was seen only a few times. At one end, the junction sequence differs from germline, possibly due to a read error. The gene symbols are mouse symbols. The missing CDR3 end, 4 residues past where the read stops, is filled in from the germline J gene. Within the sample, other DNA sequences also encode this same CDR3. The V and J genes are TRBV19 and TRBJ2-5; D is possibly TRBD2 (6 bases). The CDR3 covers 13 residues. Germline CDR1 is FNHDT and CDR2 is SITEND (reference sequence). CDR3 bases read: TGCGCCAGCAGTACACTGGGACAAGAC. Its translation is CASSTLGQD. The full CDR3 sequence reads CASSTLGQDTQYF. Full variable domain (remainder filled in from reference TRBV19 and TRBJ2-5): GGIITQTPKFLIGQEGQKLTLKCQQNFNHDTMYWYRQDSGKGLRLIYYSITENDLQKGDLSEGYDASREKKSSFSLTVTSAQKNEMAVFLCASSTLGQDTQYFGPGTRLLVL.

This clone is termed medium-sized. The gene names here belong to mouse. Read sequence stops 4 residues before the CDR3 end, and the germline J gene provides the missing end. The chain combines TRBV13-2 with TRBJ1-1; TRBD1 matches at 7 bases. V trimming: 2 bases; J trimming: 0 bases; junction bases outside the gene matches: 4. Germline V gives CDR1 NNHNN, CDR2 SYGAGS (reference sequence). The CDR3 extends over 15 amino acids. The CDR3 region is CASGEPGTANTEVFF. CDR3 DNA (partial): TGTGCCAGCGGTGAGCCGGGGACAGCAAACACA.

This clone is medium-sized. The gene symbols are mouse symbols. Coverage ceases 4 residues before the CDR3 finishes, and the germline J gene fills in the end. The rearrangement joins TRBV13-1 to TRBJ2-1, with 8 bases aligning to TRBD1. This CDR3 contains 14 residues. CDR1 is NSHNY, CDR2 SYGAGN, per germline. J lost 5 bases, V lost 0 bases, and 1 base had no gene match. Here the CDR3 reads CASSDGTGNAEQFF. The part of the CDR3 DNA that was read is TGTGCCAGCAGTGATGGGACAGGGAATGCT.

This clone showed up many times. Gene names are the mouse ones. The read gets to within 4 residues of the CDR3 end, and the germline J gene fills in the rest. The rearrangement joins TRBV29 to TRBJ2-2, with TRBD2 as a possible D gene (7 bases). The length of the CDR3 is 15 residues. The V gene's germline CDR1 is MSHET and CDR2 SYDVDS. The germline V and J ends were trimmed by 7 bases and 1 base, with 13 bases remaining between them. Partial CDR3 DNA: TGTGCTAGCACGGAGGGGGGGGAAAACACCGGG. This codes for CASTEGGENTG. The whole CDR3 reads CASTEGGENTGQLYF. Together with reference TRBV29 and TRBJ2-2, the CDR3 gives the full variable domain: DMKVTQMPRYLIKRMGENVLLECGQDMSHETMYWYRQDPGLGLQLIYISYDVDSNSEGDIPKGYRVSRKKREHFSLILDSAKTNQTSVYFCASTEGGENTGQLYFGEGSKLTVL.

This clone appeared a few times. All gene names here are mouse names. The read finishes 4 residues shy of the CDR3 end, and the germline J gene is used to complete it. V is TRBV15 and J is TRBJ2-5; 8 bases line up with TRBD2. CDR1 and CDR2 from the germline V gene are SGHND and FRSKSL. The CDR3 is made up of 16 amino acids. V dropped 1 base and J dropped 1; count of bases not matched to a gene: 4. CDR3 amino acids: CASSLGGGRDQDTQYF. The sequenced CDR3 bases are TGTGCCAGCAGTTTAGGGGGGGGGCGCGACCAAGAC.

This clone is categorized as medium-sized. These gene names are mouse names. The CDR3 sequence is CASSHWGGYEQYF. The sequenced part of the CDR3 DNA is TGTGCCAGCAGCCACTGGGGGGGATAT. This chain uses TRBV5 with TRBJ2-7, with 9 bases lining up with TRBD2. The CDR3 end is not reached by the read, which stops 4 residues before it; the germline J gene fills it in. Germline-derived CDR1 and CDR2 are LGHNA and YNLKQL (reference sequence). The CDR3 has 13 residues.

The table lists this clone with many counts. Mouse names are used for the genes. CDR3 protein: CASSMRTPNTEVFF. Partial CDR3 DNA: TGTGCCAGCAGTATGCGGACACCAAACACA. The rearrangement joins TRBV19 to TRBJ1-1; maybe TRBD1 (5 bases). The read ends 4 residues before the CDR3 terminus; that terminus is restored from the germline J gene. CDR3 length equals 14 residues. From germline, CDR1 is FNHDT and CDR2 SITEND (reference sequence). With 2 bases removed from V and 0 bases from J, the gap between germline ends came to 8 bases.

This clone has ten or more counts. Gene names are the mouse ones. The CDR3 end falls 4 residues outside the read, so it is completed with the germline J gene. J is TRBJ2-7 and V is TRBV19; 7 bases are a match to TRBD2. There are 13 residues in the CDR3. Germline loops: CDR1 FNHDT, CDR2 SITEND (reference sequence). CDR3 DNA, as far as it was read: TGTGCCAGCAGTTCCGGGACTGAGTAT. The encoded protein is CASSSGTEY. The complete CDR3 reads CASSSGTEYEQYF.